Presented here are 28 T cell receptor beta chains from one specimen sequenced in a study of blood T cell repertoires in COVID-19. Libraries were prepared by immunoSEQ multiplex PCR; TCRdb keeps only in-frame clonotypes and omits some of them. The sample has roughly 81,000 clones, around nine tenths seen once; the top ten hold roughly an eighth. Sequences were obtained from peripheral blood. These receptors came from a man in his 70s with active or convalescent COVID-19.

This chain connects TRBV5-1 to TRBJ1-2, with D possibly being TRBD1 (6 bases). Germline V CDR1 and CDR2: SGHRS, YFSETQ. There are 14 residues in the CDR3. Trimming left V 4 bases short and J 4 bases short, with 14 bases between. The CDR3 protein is CASSKEQGTYGYTF. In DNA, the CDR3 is TGCGCCAGCAGCAAGGAACAGGGTACCTATGGCTACACCTTC.

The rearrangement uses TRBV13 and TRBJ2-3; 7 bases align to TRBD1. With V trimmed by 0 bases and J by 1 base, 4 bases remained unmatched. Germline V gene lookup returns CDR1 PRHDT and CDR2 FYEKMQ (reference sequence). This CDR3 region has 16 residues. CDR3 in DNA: TGTGCCAGCAGCTTAGGAACCGGGACAGGCACAGATACGCAGTATTTT. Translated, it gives CASSLGTGTGTDTQYF.

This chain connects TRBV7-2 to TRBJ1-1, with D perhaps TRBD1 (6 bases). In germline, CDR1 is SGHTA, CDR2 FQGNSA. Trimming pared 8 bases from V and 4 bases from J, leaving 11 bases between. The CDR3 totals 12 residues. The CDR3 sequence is CASGTPVTEAFF. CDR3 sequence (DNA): TGTGCCAGCGGGACACCTGTCACTGAAGCTTTCTTT. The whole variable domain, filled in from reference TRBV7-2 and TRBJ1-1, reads GAGVSQSPSNKVTEKGKDVELRCDPISGHTALYWYRQSLGQGLEFLIYFQGNSAPDKSGLPSDRFSAERTGGSVSTLTIQRTQQEDSAVYLCASGTPVTEAFFGQGTRLTVV.

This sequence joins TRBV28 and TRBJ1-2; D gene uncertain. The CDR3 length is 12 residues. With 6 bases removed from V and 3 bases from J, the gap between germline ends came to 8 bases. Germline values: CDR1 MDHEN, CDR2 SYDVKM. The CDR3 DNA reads TGTGCCAGCAGCCTCCGGGACTATGGCTACACCTTC. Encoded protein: CASSLRDYGYTF.

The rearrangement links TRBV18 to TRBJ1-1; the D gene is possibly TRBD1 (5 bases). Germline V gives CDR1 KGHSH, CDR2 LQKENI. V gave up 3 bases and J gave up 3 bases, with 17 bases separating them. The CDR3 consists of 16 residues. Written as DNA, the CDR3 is TGTGCCAGCTCACCTTCCATTCAGGGAGGGGACACTGAAGCTTTCTTT. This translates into CASSPSIQGGDTEAFF.

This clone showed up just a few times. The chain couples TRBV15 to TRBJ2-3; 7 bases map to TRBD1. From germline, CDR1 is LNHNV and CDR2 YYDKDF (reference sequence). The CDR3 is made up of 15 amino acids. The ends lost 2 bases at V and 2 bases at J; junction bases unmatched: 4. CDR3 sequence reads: CATSRQGQNTDTQYF. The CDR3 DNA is TGTGCCACCAGCAGACAGGGACAGAACACAGATACGCAGTATTTT.

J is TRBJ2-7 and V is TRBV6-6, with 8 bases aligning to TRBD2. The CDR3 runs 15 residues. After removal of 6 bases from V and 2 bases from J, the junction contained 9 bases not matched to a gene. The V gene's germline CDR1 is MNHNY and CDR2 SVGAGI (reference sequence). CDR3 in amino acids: CASSPSGGPPYEQYF. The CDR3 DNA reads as TGTGCCAGCAGCCCTTCGGGGGGGCCTCCCTACGAGCAGTACTTC.

CDR3 nucleotides: TGTGCCAGCAGCTTGGGCAGGGGACAGGGAGGAGAAAAACTGTTTTTT. As protein: CASSLGRGQGGEKLFF. J is TRBJ1-4 and V is TRBV5-4, with 9 bases lining up with TRBD1. Trimming took 0 bases from V and 8 from J; bases not matched to a gene: 8. The CDR3 runs 16 residues. The germline V gene encodes CDR1 SGHNT and CDR2 YYREEE (reference sequence). The full variable domain, completed using reference TRBV5-4 and TRBJ1-4, is ETGVTQSPTHLIKTRGQQVTLRCSSQSGHNTVSWYQQALGQGPQFIFQYYREEENGRGNFPPRFSGLQFPNYSSELNVNALELDDSALYLCASSLGRGQGGEKLFFGSGTQLSVL.

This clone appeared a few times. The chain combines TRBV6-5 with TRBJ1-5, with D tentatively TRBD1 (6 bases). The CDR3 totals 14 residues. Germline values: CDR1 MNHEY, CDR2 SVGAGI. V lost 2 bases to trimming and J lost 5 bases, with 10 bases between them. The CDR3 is CASSYGGADQPQHF. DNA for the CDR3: TGTGCCAGCAGTTACGGGGGGGCTGATCAGCCCCAGCATTTT.

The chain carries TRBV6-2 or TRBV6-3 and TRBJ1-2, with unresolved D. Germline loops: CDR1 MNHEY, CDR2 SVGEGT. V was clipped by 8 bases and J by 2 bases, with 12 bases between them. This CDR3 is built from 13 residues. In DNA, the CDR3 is TGTGCCAGCGGCCAGACTGAAAACTATGGCTACACCTTC. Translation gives CASGQTENYGYTF.

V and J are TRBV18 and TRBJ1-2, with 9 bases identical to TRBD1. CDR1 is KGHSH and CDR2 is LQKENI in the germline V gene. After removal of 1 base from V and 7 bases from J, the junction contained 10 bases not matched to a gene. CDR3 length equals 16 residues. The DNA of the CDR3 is TGTGCCAGCTCACCACAGAGCACAGGGGGCGAGGGTGGCTACACCTTC. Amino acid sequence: CASSPQSTGGEGGYTF.

The CDR3 region is CASSVLTGTGVSPLHF. CDR3 nucleotides: TGTGCCAGTAGTGTACTTACCGGGACAGGGGTTTCACCCCTCCACTTT. This chain uses TRBV19 with TRBJ1-6; 10 nucleotides agree with TRBD1. Germline trimming cut 5 bases from V and 9 bases from J; bases unmatched to any gene: 10. Per the germline V gene, CDR1 is LNHDA and CDR2 is SQIVND (reference sequence). This CDR3 has 16 amino acids.

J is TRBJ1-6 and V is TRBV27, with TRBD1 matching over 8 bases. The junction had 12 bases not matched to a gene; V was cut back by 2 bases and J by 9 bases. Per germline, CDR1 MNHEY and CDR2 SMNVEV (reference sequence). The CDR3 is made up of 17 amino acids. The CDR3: CASSLPRTGRVASPLHF. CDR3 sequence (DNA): TGTGCCAGCAGTTTACCTAGGACAGGGAGGGTTGCTTCACCCCTCCACTTT.

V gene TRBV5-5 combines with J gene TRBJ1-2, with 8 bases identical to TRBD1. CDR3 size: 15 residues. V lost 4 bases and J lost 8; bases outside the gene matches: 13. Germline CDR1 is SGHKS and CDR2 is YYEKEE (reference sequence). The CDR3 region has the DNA TGTGCCAGCAGCCCTATGGACAGGGAAAGCGTCGGCTACACCTTC. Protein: CASSPMDRESVGYTF.

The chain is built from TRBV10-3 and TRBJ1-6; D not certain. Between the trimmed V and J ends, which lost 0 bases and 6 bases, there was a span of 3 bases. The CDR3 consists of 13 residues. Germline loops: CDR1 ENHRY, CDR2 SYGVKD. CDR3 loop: CAISESANSPLHF. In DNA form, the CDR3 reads TGTGCCATCAGTGAGTCGGCTAATTCACCCCTCCACTTT.

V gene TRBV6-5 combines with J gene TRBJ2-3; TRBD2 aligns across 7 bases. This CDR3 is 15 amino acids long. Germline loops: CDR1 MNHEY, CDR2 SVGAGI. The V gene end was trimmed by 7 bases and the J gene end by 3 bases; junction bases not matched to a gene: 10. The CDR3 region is CASKYERGWTDTQYF. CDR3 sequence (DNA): TGTGCCAGCAAGTATGAGCGGGGATGGACAGATACGCAGTATTTT.

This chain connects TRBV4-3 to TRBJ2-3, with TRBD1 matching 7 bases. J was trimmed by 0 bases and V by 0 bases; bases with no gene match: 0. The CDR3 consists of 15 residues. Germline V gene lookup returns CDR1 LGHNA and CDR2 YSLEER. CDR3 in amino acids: CASSQEGQSTDTQYF. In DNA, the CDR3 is TGCGCCAGCAGCCAAGAGGGACAGAGCACAGATACGCAGTATTTT.

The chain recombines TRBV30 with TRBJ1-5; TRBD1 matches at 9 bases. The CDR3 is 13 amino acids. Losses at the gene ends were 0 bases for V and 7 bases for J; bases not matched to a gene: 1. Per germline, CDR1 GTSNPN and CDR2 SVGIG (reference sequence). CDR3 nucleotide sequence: TGTGCCTGGAGTGTACAGGGGGCCCAGCCCCAGCATTTT. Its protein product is CAWSVQGAQPQHF.

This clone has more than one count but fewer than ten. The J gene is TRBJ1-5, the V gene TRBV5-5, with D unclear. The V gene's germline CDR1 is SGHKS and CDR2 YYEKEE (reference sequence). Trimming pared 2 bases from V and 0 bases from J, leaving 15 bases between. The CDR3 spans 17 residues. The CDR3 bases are TGTGCCAGCAGCTTTTTATGGTTTGGAGTTAGCAATCAGCCCCAGCATTTT. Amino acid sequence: CASSFLWFGVSNQPQHF.

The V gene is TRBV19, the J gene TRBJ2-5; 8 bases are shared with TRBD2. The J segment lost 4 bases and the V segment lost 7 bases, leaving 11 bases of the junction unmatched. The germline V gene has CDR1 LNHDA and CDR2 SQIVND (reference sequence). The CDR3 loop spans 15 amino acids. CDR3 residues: CASMMSGGPGETQYF. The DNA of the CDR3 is TGTGCCAGTATGATGAGCGGGGGCCCTGGAGAGACCCAGTACTTC.

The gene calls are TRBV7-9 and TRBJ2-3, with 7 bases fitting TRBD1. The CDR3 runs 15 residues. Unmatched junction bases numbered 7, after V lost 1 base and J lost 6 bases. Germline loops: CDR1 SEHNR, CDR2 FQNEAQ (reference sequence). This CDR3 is CASSLVQGVSDTQYF. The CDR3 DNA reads TGTGCCAGCAGCTTAGTCCAGGGGGTGTCCGATACGCAGTATTTT.

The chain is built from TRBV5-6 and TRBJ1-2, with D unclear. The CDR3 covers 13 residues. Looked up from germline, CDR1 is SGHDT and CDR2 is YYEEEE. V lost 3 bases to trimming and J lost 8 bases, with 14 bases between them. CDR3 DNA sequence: TGTGCCAGCAGCTCCCGGAGGAGGGTGGGCTACACCTTC. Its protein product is CASSSRRRVGYTF.

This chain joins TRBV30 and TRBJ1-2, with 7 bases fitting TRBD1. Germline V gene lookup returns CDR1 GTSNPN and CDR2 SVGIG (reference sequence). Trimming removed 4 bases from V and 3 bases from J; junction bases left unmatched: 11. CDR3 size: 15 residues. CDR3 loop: CAWTSRDRTYYGYTF. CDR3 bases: TGTGCCTGGACGAGCAGGGACAGAACCTACTATGGCTACACCTTC.

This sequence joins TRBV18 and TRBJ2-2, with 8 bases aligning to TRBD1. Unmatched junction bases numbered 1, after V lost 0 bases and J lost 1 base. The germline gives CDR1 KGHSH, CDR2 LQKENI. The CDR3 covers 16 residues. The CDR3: CASSPPGTGNTGELFF. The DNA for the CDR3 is TGTGCCAGCTCACCACCTGGGACAGGGAACACCGGGGAGCTGTTTTTT.

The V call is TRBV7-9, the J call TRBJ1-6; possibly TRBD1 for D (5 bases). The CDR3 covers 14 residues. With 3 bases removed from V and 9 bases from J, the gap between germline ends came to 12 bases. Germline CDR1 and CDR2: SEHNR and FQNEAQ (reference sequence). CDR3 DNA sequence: TGTGCCAGCAGCTTTGGGGCGAGTACTTCACCCCTCCACTTT. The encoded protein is CASSFGASTSPLHF.

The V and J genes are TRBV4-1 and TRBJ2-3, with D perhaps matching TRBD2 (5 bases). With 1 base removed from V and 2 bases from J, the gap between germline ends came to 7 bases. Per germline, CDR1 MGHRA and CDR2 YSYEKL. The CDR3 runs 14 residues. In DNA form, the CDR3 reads TGCGCCAGCAGCCAAGGAGGGTCCACAGATACGCAGTATTTT. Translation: CASSQGGSTDTQYF.

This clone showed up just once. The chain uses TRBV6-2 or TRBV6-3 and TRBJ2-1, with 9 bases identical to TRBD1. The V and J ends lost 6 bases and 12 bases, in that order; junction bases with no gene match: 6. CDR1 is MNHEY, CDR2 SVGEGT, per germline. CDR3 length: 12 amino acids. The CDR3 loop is CASSRDRDWQFF. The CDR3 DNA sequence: TGTGCCAGCAGCAGGGACAGGGATTGGCAGTTCTTC.

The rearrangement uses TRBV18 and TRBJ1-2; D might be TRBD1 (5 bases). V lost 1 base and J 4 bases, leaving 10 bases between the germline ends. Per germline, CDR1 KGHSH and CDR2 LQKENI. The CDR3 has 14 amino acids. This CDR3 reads CASSPRPGSYGYTF. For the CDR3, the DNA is TGTGCCAGCTCACCACGTCCAGGGTCCTATGGCTACACCTTC.